One and the same sample provided the 20 T cell receptor beta chains below, sequenced in a study of identical twins. TCRdb fed the 5' RACE reads into MiXCR, producing one record per CDR3 protein. The sample lists under 1 million distinct CDR3 sequences, 9% to 15% occurring once. These data were also reused for a study on yellow fever vaccine responses in identical twins.

Input material: PBMCs. The receptors shown here come from a woman between 18 and 30 years old in good health.

This clonotype was observed a handful of times. The chain employs TRBV7-2 and TRBJ2-5; D unclear. The V gene's germline CDR1 is SGHTA and CDR2 FQGNSA. The germline V and J ends were trimmed by 6 bases and 7 bases, with 18 bases remaining between them. This CDR3 comprises 14 residues. CDR3 DNA sequence: TGTGCCAGCAGTAGTCGATGGGGTCCAGGGACCCAGTACTTC. Its protein product is CASSSRWGPGTQYF.

Regarding this clonotype: It may be a read error: a sequence one base away is much more abundant. The gene calls are TRBV6-5 and TRBJ2-2; D ambiguous. The ends were cut back, 1 base at V and 7 bases at J, with 1 base in the middle. This CDR3 comprises 11 residues. Germline loops: CDR1 MNHEY, CDR2 SVGAGI. CDR3 amino acids: CASSYYGELFF. The CDR3 DNA reads TGTGCCAGCAGTTACTACGGGGAGCTGTTTTTT.

Only one count was recorded for this clonotype. The V and J genes are TRBV4-1 and TRBJ2-2; 9 bases are shared with TRBD2. The CDR3 runs to 16 residues. With 2 bases clipped from V and 2 bases from J, the junction kept 3 bases outside the gene matches. Germline V gene lookup returns CDR1 MGHRA and CDR2 YSYEKL. The CDR3 nucleotides are TGCGCCAGCAGCCAACTAGCGGGGATAAACACCGGGGAGCTGTTTTTT. This encodes CASSQLAGINTGELFF.

The chain uses TRBV20-1 and TRBJ1-2; no firm D call. With 7 bases removed from V and 5 bases from J, the gap between germline ends came to 11 bases. The CDR3 runs 11 residues. Germline loops: CDR1 DFQATT, CDR2 SNEGSKA (reference sequence). The CDR3 here is CSGLAKYGYTF. CDR3 DNA sequence: TGCAGTGGGCTAGCGAAGTATGGCTACACCTTC.

This clonotype was observed a few times. The chain recombines TRBV12-3 or TRBV12-4 with TRBJ2-1, with 7 bases lining up with TRBD2. The V segment lost 1 base and the J segment 0 bases; nucleotides outside the gene matches: 12. The CDR3 contains 19 residues. This CDR3 reads CASSLVGSSGGSSYNEQFF. The CDR3 coding sequence is TGTGCCAGCAGTTTAGTAGGGTCTAGCGGAGGCTCCTCCTACAATGAGCAGTTCTTC.

There are a few counts of this clonotype. The chain couples TRBV11-1 to TRBJ2-1, with 11 bases that match TRBD2. V dropped 4 bases and J dropped 5; count of bases not matched to a gene: 16. The CDR3 runs to 19 residues. Per germline, CDR1 SGHAT and CDR2 FQDESV (reference sequence). CDR3 protein: CASSSPKHLSGGVNNEQFF. As DNA, the CDR3 is TGTGCCAGCAGCTCCCCTAAACACCTTAGCGGGGGGGTTAACAATGAGCAGTTCTTC.

J is TRBJ1-2 and V is TRBV20-1, with D unresolved. CDR1 and CDR2 (germline): DFQATT, SNEGSKA (reference sequence). The CDR3 loop spans 14 amino acids. Trimming removed 3 bases from V and 0 bases from J, with 11 bases in between. This CDR3 is CSARDVETNYGYTF. The CDR3 bases are TGCAGTGCTAGGGACGTCGAGACTAACTATGGCTACACCTTC.

The genes are TRBV7-8 and TRBJ1-4, with 7 positions matching TRBD1. The length of the CDR3 is 16 residues. The V gene's germline CDR1 is SGHVS and CDR2 FQNEAQ. Trimming cost V 4 bases and J 8 bases; bases outside gene matches: 13. The CDR3 spells CASSSLGARGNEKLFF. CDR3 DNA: TGTGCCAGCAGCTCACTAGGAGCCAGGGGGAACGAAAAACTGTTTTTT.

This clonotype was seen a few times. The rearrangement joins TRBV6-5 to TRBJ2-3, with 8 bases matching TRBD2. The CDR3 runs 17 residues. Germline CDR1 MNHEY, CDR2 SVGAGI. Trimming took 4 bases from V and 1 from J; bases not matched to a gene: 10. In nucleotides, the CDR3 is TGTGCCAGCAGTTCCCCGCTAATAGCGGGACGCACAGATACGCAGTATTTT. Its translation: CASSSPLIAGRTDTQYF.

This clonotype turned up a few times. The rearrangement uses TRBV7-8 and TRBJ2-6; D unclear. The CDR3 has 16 residues. V lost 6 bases to trimming and J lost 2 bases, with 14 bases between them. Germline V gives CDR1 SGHVS, CDR2 FQNEAQ. CDR3 protein: CASSPENPPGANVLTF. DNA of the CDR3: TGTGCCAGCAGTCCAGAAAATCCGCCTGGGGCCAACGTCCTGACTTTC.

The rearrangement joins TRBV20-1 to TRBJ1-3; D not certain. CDR3 length: 14 residues. With 0 bases removed from V and 2 bases from J, the gap between germline ends came to 8 bases. From germline, CDR1 is DFQATT and CDR2 SNEGSKA (reference sequence). CDR3 coding DNA: TGCAGTGCTAGAGATGGGAACGCTGGAAACACCATATATTTT. Its protein product is CSARDGNAGNTIYF.

This clonotype was seen repeatedly, ten times or more. This rearrangement joins TRBV12-3 or TRBV12-4 to TRBJ2-5; tentatively, D is TRBD2 (5 bases). The CDR3 loop spans 13 amino acids. Trimming left V 8 bases short and J 2 bases short, with 12 bases between. This CDR3 reads CASSRGQQETQYF. The DNA of the CDR3 is TGTGCCAGCTCACGGGGTCAACAAGAGACCCAGTACTTC.

The CDR3 here is CASSPWPFIREGQATKETQYF. The DNA for the CDR3 is TGTGCCAGCAGTCCGTGGCCTTTCATCCGGGAGGGCCAGGCCACAAAAGAGACCCAGTACTTC. The V gene is TRBV11-2, the J gene TRBJ2-5, with 8 bases fitting TRBD2. The V gene end was trimmed by 6 bases and the J gene end by 3 bases; junction bases not matched to a gene: 27. The CDR3 has 21 residues. In germline, CDR1 is SGHAT, CDR2 FQNNGV. The full variable domain, rest sourced from reference TRBV11-2 and TRBJ2-5, is EAGVAQSPRYKIIEKRQSVAFWCNPISGHATLYWYQQILGQGPKLLIQFQNNGVVDDSQLPKDRFSAERLKGVDSTLKIQPAKLEDSAVYLCASSPWPFIREGQATKETQYFGPGTRLLVL.

The DNA of the CDR3 is TGCGCCAGCAGCCACCCCCCCGGGGGGCTAGCGGGAGGGCAGGGAAACATTCAGTACTTC. Protein product: CASSHPPGGLAGGQGNIQYF. The rearrangement uses TRBV4-1 and TRBJ2-4, with 12 bases fitting TRBD2. Germline trimming cut 3 bases from V and 6 bases from J; bases unmatched to any gene: 18. The V gene's germline CDR1 is MGHRA and CDR2 YSYEKL. This CDR3 contains 20 residues.

Only a few counts were recorded for this clonotype. The rearrangement links TRBV24-1 to TRBJ2-7; 8 bases map to TRBD1. In germline, CDR1 is KGHDR, CDR2 SFDVKD. After removal of 3 bases from V and 5 bases from J, the junction contained 8 bases not matched to a gene. The CDR3 has 15 residues. CDR3 nucleotides: TGTGCCACCAGTGATCCTTGGACAGGGTCCCACGAGCAGTACTTC. Protein sequence: CATSDPWTGSHEQYF.

This clonotype was detected only a few times. The chain joins TRBV2 to TRBJ2-5; 7 positions agree with TRBD2. CDR3 length: 15 residues. J gave up 7 bases and V 4 bases, and 12 bases lay outside the gene matches. Germline-derived CDR1 and CDR2 are SNHLY and FYNNEI. This CDR3 is CASSGTSGDLGTQYF. CDR3 bases: TGTGCCAGCAGTGGGACTAGTGGAGACTTGGGGACCCAGTACTTC.

The chain links TRBV20-1 to TRBJ2-1; D gene ambiguous. The CDR3 consists of 14 residues. Germline V gene data show CDR1 as DFQATT and CDR2 as SNEGSKA (reference sequence). CDR3 sequence reads: CRSTDSNSYNEQFF. The CDR3 DNA reads TGCAGGAGCACAGACTCGAACTCCTACAATGAGCAGTTCTTC.

This chain uses TRBV4-2 with TRBJ2-3; 9 bases agree with TRBD2. CDR3 size: 16 residues. Germline V gene data show CDR1 as LGHNA and CDR2 as YNFKEQ. The V segment lost 5 bases and the J segment 2 bases; nucleotides outside the gene matches: 8. The CDR3, as DNA: TGTGCCAGCAGCAAGATCCCTAGCGGGATCACAGATACGCAGTATTTT. Translation: CASSKIPSGITDTQYF.

In this sample, this clonotype turned up a few times. The chain uses TRBV20-1 and TRBJ2-1; 8 bases match TRBD1. CDR3 size: 14 residues. Looked up from germline, CDR1 is DFQATT and CDR2 is SNEGSKA (reference sequence). J gave up 5 bases and V 5 bases, and 8 bases lay outside the gene matches. CDR3: CSAVPGQANNEQFF. In DNA form, the CDR3 reads TGCAGTGCTGTTCCGGGACAGGCGAACAATGAGCAGTTCTTC.

This clonotype was counted a few times. The chain uses TRBV2 and TRBJ2-7; tentative D call: TRBD1 (6 bases). CDR1 and CDR2 from the germline V gene are SNHLY and FYNNEI. The length of the CDR3 is 14 residues. Between the trimmed V and J ends, which lost 4 bases and 3 bases, there was a span of 13 bases. Here the CDR3 DNA reads TGTGCCAGCAGTGTGTCCAAAGGGGGCTACGAGCAGTACGTC. Protein: CASSVSKGGYEQYV.